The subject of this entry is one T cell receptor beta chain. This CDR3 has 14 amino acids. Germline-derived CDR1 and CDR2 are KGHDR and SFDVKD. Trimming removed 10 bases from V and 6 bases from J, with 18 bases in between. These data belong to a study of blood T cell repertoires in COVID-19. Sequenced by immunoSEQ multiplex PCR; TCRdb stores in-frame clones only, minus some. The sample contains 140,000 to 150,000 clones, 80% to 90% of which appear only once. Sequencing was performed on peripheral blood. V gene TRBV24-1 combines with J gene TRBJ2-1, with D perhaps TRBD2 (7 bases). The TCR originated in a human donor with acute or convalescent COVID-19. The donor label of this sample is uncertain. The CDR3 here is CATVGGRNFNEQFF. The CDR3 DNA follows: TGTGCCACGGTGGGGGGGCGGAATTTCAATGAGCAGTTCTTC.